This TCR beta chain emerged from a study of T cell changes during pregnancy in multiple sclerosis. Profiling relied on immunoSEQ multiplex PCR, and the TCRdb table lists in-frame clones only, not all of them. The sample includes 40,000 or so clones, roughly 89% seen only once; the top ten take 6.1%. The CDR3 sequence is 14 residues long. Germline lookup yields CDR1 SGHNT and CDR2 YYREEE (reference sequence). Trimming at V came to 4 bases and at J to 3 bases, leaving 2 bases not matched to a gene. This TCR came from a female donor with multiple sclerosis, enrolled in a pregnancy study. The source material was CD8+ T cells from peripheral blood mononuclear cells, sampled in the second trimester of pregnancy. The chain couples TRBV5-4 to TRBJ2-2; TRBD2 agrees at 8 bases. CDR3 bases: TGTGCCAGCAGCCGGGGGGGATACACCGGGGAGCTGTTTTTT. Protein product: CASSRGGYTGELFF.